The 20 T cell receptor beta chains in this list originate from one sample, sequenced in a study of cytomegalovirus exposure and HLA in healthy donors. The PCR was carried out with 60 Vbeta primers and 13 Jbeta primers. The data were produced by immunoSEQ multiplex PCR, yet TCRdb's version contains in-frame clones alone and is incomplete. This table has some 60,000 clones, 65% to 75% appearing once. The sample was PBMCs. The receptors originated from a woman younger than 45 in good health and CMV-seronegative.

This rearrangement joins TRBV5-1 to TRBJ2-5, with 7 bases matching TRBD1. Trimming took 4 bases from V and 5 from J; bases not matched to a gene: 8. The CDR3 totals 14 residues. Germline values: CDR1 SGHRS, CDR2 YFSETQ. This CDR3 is CASSPEGGRETQYF. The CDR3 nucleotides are TGCGCCAGCAGCCCAGAAGGGGGCAGGGAGACCCAGTACTTC. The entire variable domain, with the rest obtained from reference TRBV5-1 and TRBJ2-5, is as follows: KAGVTQTPRYLIKTRGQQVTLSCSPISGHRSVSWYQQTPGQGLQFLFEYFSETQRNKGNFPGRFSGRQFSNSRSEMNVSTLELGDSALYLCASSPEGGRETQYFGPGTRLLVL.

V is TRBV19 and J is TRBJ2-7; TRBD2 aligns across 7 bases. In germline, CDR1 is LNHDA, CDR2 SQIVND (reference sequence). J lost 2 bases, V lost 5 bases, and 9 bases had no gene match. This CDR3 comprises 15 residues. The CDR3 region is CASSWSGGPPYEQYF. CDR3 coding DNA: TGTGCCAGTAGTTGGTCGGGAGGTCCACCCTACGAGCAGTACTTC.

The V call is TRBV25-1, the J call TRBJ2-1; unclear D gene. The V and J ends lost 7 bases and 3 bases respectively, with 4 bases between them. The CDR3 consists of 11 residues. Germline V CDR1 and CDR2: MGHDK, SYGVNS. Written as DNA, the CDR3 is TGTGCCAGCACCCTCTACAATGAGCAGTTCTTC. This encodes CASTLYNEQFF. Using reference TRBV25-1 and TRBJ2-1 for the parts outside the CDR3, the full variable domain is EADIYQTPRYLVIGTGKKITLECSQTMGHDKMYWYQQDPGMELHLIHYSYGVNSTEKGDLSSESTVSRIRTEHFPLTLESARPSHTSQYLCASTLYNEQFFGPGTRLTVL.

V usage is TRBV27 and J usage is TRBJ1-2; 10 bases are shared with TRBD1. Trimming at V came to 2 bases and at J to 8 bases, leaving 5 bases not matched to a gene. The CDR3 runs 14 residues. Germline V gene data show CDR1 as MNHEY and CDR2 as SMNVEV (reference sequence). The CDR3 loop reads CASSLRTGGTGYTF. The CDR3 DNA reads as TGTGCCAGCAGTTTAAGGACAGGGGGAACCGGCTACACCTTC.

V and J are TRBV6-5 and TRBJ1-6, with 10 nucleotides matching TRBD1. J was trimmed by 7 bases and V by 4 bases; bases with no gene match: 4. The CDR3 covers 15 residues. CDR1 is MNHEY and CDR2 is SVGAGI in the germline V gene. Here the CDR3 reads CASSLWDRGNSPLHF. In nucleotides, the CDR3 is TGTGCCAGCAGTTTATGGGACAGGGGCAATTCACCCCTCCACTTT.

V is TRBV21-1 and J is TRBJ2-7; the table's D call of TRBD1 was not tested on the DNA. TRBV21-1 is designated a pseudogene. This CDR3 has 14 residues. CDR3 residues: CASSKVTGSHEQYV. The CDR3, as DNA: TGTGCCAGCAGCAAAGTCACAGGGAGTCACGAGCAGTACGTC.

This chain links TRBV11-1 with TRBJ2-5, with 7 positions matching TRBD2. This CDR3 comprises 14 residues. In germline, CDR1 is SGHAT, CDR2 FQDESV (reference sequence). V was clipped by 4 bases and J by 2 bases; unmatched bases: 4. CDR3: CASSSPSGQETQYF. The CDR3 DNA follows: TGTGCCAGCAGCTCTCCTAGCGGTCAAGAGACCCAGTACTTC.

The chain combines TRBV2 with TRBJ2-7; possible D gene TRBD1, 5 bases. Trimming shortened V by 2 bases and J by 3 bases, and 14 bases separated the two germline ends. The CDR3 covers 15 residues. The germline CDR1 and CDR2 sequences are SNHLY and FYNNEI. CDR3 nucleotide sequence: TGTGCCAGCAGTGAATTGGCAGGGCCTTTCTACGAGCAGTACTTC. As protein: CASSELAGPFYEQYF.

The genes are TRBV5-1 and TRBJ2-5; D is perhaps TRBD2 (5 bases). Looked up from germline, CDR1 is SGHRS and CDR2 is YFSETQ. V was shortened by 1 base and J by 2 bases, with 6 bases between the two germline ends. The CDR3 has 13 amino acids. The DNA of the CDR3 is TGCGCCAGCAGCTTGATAGCGCAAGAGACCCAGTACTTC. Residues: CASSLIAQETQYF.

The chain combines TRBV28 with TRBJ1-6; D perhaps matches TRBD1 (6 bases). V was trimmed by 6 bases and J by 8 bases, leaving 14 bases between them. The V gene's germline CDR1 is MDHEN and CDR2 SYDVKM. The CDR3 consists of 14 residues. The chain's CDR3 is CASSLQGRDSPLHF. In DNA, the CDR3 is TGTGCCAGCAGCCTACAGGGCCGGGATTCACCCCTCCACTTT. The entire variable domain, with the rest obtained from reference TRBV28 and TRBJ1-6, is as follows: DVKVTQSSRYLVKRTGEKVFLECVQDMDHENMFWYRQDPGLGLRLIYFSYDVKMKEKGDIPEGYSVSREKKERFSLILESASTNQTSMYLCASSLQGRDSPLHFGNGTRLTVT.

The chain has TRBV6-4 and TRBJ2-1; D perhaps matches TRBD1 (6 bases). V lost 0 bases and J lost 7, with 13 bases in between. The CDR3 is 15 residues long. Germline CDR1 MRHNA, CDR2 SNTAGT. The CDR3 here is CASSDSGASGNEQFF. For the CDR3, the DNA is TGTGCCAGCAGTGACTCGGGGGCCTCGGGGAATGAGCAGTTCTTC.

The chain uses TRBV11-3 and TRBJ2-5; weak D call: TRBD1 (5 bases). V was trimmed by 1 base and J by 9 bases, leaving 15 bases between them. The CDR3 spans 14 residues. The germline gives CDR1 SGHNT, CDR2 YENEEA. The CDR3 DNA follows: TGTGCCAGCAGCTTAGCCCAGGGCAGGACGCCCCAGTACTTC. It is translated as CASSLAQGRTPQYF.

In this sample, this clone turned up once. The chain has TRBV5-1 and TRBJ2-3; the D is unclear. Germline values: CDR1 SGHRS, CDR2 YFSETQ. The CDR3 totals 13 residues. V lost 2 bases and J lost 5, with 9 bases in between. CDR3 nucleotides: TGCGCCAGCAGCTTTGAGGCCCTAGATACGCAGTATTTT. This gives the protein CASSFEALDTQYF.

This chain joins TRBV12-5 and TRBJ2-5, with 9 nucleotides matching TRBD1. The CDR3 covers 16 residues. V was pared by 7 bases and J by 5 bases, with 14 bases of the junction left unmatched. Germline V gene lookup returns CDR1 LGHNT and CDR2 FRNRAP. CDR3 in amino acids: CASAGGGQGTWETQYF. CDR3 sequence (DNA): TGTGCTAGTGCTGGTGGGGGACAGGGTACGTGGGAGACCCAGTACTTC.

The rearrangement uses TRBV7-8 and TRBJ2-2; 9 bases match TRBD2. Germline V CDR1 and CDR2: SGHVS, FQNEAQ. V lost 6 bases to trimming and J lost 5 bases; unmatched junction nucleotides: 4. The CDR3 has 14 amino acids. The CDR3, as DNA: TGTGCCAGCAGTCGACTAGCGGAAACCGGGGAGCTGTTTTTT. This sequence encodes CASSRLAETGELFF.

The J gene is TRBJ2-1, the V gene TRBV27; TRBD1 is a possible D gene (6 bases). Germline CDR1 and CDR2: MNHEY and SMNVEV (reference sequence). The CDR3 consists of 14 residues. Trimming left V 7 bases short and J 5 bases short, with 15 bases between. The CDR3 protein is CASKSLQGNNEQFF. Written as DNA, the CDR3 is TGTGCCAGCAAATCTCTTCAGGGGAACAATGAGCAGTTCTTC.

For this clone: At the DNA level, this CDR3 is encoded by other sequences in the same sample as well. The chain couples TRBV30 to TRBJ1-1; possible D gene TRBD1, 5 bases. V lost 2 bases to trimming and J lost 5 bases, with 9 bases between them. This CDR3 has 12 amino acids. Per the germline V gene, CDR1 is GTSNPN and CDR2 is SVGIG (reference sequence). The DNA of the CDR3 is TGTGCCTGGAGTCAGGGATGGACTGAAGCTTTCTTT. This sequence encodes CAWSQGWTEAFF.

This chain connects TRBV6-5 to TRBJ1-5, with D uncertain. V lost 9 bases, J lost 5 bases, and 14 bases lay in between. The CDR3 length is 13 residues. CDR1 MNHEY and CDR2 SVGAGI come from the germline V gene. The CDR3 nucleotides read TGTGCCAGTCACCCTGACACCTATCAGCCCCAGCATTTT. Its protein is CASHPDTYQPQHF.

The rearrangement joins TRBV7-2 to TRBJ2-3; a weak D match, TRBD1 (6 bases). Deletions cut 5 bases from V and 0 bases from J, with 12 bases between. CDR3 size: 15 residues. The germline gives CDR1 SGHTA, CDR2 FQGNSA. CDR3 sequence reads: CASSQDRQSTDTQYF. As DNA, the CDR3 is TGTGCCAGCAGCCAGGACAGACAAAGCACAGATACGCAGTATTTT.

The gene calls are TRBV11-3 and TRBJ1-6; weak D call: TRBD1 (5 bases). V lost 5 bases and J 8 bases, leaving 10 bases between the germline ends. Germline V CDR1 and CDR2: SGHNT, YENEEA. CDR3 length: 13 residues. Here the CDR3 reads CASSAGTHSPLHF. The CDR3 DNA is TGTGCCAGCAGCGCTGGGACTCATTCACCCCTCCACTTT.